The 5 T cell receptor beta chains given below trace back to one sample, sequenced in a study of metastatic and nonmetastatic thyroid tumors. All patients were untreated before thyroid surgery. TCRdb re-called clones via MiXCR from the PCR reads. The sample consists of some 84,000 clones, less than 10% of them appearing once. Sequenced material: blood. These receptors originate from a female donor with papillary thyroid cancer or a benign thyroid nodule (not recorded which). Some clones in this sample may be carry-over from other donors' samples.

This clone was detected many times. The rearrangement uses TRBV3-1 and TRBJ1-6; D is perhaps TRBD1 (5 bases). This CDR3 spans 14 amino acids. The germline V gene encodes CDR1 LGHDT and CDR2 YNNKEL (reference sequence). Trimming removed 3 bases from V and 7 bases from J, with 10 bases in between. The CDR3 here is CASSQHQGNSPLHF. In DNA, the CDR3 is TGTGCCAGCAGCCAGCATCAGGGAAATTCACCCCTCCACTTT.

This clone was detected many times. This chain joins TRBV19 and TRBJ1-3; no clear D. CDR3 length: 13 residues. The V gene lost 6 bases and the J gene lost 4 bases, with 10 bases spanning the gap. Germline V lookup: CDR1 LNHDA, CDR2 SQIVND (reference sequence). CDR3 amino acids: CASSRPLGNTIYF. CDR3 DNA sequence: TGTGCCAGTAGCCGACCTTTGGGAAACACCATATATTTT.

This clone was seen repeatedly, ten times or more. The chain employs TRBV7-9 and TRBJ1-2; D unresolved. The V gene lost 5 bases and the J gene lost 6 bases, with 13 bases spanning the gap. In germline, CDR1 is SEHNR, CDR2 FQNEAQ (reference sequence). The CDR3 loop spans 13 amino acids. Here the CDR3 DNA reads TGTGCCAGCAGCGAAGAAAATTCGGATGGCTACACCTTC. Amino acids: CASSEENSDGYTF.

The table lists this clone with many counts. The gene calls are TRBV2 and TRBJ2-7, with D tentatively TRBD1 (5 bases). Deletions cut 4 bases from V and 0 bases from J, with 7 bases between. This CDR3 has 13 residues. Germline V gives CDR1 SNHLY, CDR2 FYNNEI. Here the CDR3 reads CASSAGYSYEQYF. The CDR3 DNA follows: TGTGCCAGCAGTGCAGGGTACTCCTACGAGCAGTACTTC.

This clone was recorded many times. The rearrangement uses TRBV6-1 and TRBJ2-5, with D uncertain. Germline V CDR1 and CDR2: MNHNS, SASEGT. V lost 8 bases and J 4 bases, leaving 2 bases between the germline ends. This CDR3 is 9 amino acids long. CDR3 in DNA: TGTGCCAGCTCAGAGACCCAGTACTTC. The encoded protein is CASSETQYF.